This T cell receptor beta chain was obtained from a study of blood T cell repertoires in COVID-19. Overall study: Researchers got acute and convalescent COVID-19 samples from the United States, Italy and Spain. Sources were T cells, B-cell-depleted T cells, or PBMCs; the material itself was cDNA or gDNA.

Original analysis: Quantification of nucleated cells was approximated via reference gene primer amplification. Data came from immunoSEQ multiplex PCR; TCRdb stores just in-frame clones and leaves some out. That table is the source of V, J and clone size, and D and trimming were worked out from the DNA. This table has some 120,000 clones, 86% appearing once. J lost 5 bases, V lost 3 bases, and 11 bases had no gene match. The CDR3 length is 17 residues. The germline gives CDR1 LGHDT, CDR2 YNNKEL (reference sequence). The sequencing input was peripheral blood. The sequence was obtained from a human donor in a cohort sampled during active COVID-19. The chain has TRBV3-1 (or the pseudogene TRBV3-2) and TRBJ1-2; 11 bases are a match to TRBD1. As DNA, the CDR3 is TGTGCCAGCAGCCATGCTATGGGGACAGGGGGGTGGTATGGCTACACCTTC. Its protein product is CASSHAMGTGGWYGYTF.